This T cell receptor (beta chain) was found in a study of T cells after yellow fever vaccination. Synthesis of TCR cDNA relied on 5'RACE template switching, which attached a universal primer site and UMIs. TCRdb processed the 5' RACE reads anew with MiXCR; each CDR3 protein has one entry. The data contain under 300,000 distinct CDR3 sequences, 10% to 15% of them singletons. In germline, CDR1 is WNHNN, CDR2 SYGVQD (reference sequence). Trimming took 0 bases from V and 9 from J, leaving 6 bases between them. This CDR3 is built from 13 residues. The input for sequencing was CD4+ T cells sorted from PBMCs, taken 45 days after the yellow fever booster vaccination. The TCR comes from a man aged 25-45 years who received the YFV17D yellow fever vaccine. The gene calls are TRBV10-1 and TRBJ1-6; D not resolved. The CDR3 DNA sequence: TGCGCCAGCAGTGAGTCCCCAGGTTCACCCCTCCACTTT. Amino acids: CASSESPGSPLHF.